The 25 T cell receptor beta chains in this list originate from one sample, sequenced in a study of cytotoxic CD8 clonotypes in ibrutinib-treated CLL. The table came from immunoSEQ multiplex PCR; TCRdb's copy has only in-frame clones and leaves some out. The sample records roughly 200,000 clones, roughly three quarters being singletons. The starting material was PBMCs, obtained after 12 months of ibrutinib treatment. All receptors come from a human donor with chronic lymphocytic leukemia.

The chain links TRBV7-2 to TRBJ2-5; weak D call: TRBD2 (5 bases). This CDR3 has 13 amino acids. The germline CDR1 and CDR2 sequences are SGHTA and FQGNSA. Trimming shortened V by 10 bases and J by 5 bases, and 17 bases separated the two germline ends. The CDR3, as DNA: TGTGCCAATGCCGACTATCTTGAGGAGACCCAGTACTTC. Protein: CANADYLEETQYF.

This sequence joins TRBV6-1 and TRBJ1-5; D remains ambiguous. Germline V lookup: CDR1 MNHNS, CDR2 SASEGT. V gave up 8 bases and J gave up 0 bases, with 8 bases separating them. The CDR3 is 13 amino acids. CDR3 sequence reads: CASFGNSNQPQHF. CDR3 coding DNA: TGTGCCAGCTTTGGGAATAGCAATCAGCCCCAGCATTTT.

V gene TRBV13 combines with J gene TRBJ1-1, with D possibly matching TRBD1 (6 bases). The germline CDR1 and CDR2 sequences are PRHDT and FYEKMQ (reference sequence). The length of the CDR3 is 14 residues. Deletions cut 3 bases from V and 1 base from J, with 9 bases between. The CDR3 reads CASSFIRGNTEAFF. The CDR3, as DNA: TGTGCCAGCAGCTTTATCAGGGGGAACACTGAAGCTTTCTTT.

This clone was seen only once. The chain joins TRBV2 to TRBJ1-2, with D hard to call. Trimming cost V 7 bases and J 2 bases, with 17 bases left between them. The CDR3 is 15 residues long. Germline V CDR1 and CDR2: SNHLY, FYNNEI. CDR3 loop: CASTDPLKKNYGYTF. The CDR3 DNA reads as TGTGCCAGCACAGACCCGTTGAAGAAAAACTATGGCTACACCTTC.

This clone was recorded a few times. The V gene is TRBV30, the J gene TRBJ2-4; D may be TRBD1 or TRBD2 (6 bases each). Germline V CDR1 and CDR2: GTSNPN, SVGIG (reference sequence). The CDR3 runs to 14 residues. The V and J ends lost 0 bases and 3 bases respectively, with 9 bases between them. The CDR3 DNA reads TGTGCCTGGAGTGTAGGGGGGAACAAAAACATTCAGTACTTC. This translates into CAWSVGGNKNIQYF.

The chain recombines TRBV13 with TRBJ2-3; TRBD1 agrees at 8 bases. J was trimmed by 5 bases and V by 5 bases; bases with no gene match: 6. Germline V gene data show CDR1 as PRHDT and CDR2 as FYEKMQ (reference sequence). This CDR3 has 14 residues. The CDR3: CASSPGQGEDTQYF. Written as DNA, the CDR3 is TGTGCCAGCAGCCCTGGACAGGGAGAAGATACGCAGTATTTT. Filled out from reference TRBV13 and TRBJ2-3, the complete variable domain reads AAGVIQSPRHLIKEKRETATLKCYPIPRHDTVYWYQQGPGQDPQFLISFYEKMQSDKGSIPDRFSAQQFSDYHSELNMSSLELGDSALYFCASSPGQGEDTQYFGPGTRLTVL.

The CDR3 spells CASSPPGQAEAFF. The CDR3 coding sequence is TGTGCCAGCAGCCCGCCGGGACAGGCTGAAGCTTTCTTT. This sequence joins TRBV7-9 and TRBJ1-1, with 8 bases that match TRBD1. V shed 5 bases and J 6 bases; nucleotides not matched to a gene: 5. CDR1 and CDR2 (germline): SEHNR, FQNEAQ (reference sequence). This CDR3 comprises 13 residues.

In this sample, this clone turned up a few times. V and J are TRBV4-2 and TRBJ2-5; 12 bases fit TRBD2. This CDR3 spans 17 amino acids. Trimming took 1 base from V and 5 from J; bases not matched to a gene: 8. Germline CDR1 LGHNA, CDR2 YNFKEQ. The CDR3 spells CASSQGLAGGYSETQYF. The CDR3 coding sequence is TGTGCCAGCAGCCAAGGGCTAGCGGGAGGGTATTCGGAGACCCAGTACTTC.

The chain couples TRBV11-2 to TRBJ2-7; D may correspond to TRBD1 or TRBD2 (6 bases each). Trimming removed 3 bases from V and 1 base from J, with 19 bases in between. Germline V lookup: CDR1 SGHAT, CDR2 FQNNGV. The CDR3 consists of 17 residues. This chain's CDR3 is CASSFGQGGQASYEQYF. The CDR3 nucleotides read TGTGCCAGCAGCTTTGGTCAAGGGGGGCAGGCGTCCTACGAGCAGTACTTC. Complete variable domain (other parts from reference TRBV11-2 and TRBJ2-7): EAGVAQSPRYKIIEKRQSVAFWCNPISGHATLYWYQQILGQGPKLLIQFQNNGVVDDSQLPKDRFSAERLKGVDSTLKIQPAKLEDSAVYLCASSFGQGGQASYEQYFGPGTRLTVT.

This chain connects TRBV18 to TRBJ1-2, with 8 bases matching TRBD1. The ends lost 4 bases at V and 8 bases at J; junction bases unmatched: 12. CDR3 length: 15 residues. In germline, CDR1 is KGHSH, CDR2 LQKENI. The CDR3 sequence: CASSLSGQGVVGYTF. CDR3 sequence (DNA): TGTGCCAGCTCACTCAGTGGACAGGGAGTGGTGGGCTACACCTTC.

Turning to this clone: One end of the junction does not line up with germline, which may come from a read error. This chain joins TRBV18 and TRBJ2-7; TRBD2 aligns across 8 bases. The V gene's germline CDR1 is KGHSH and CDR2 LQKENI. The length of the CDR3 is 16 residues. The DNA of the CDR3 is TGTGCCAGCTCACCACCGTTAATTCCTAGCGGGTACGGGCAGTACTTC. It encodes CASSPPLIPSGYGQYF.

The rearrangement links TRBV10-3 to TRBJ1-1; D ambiguous. CDR3 length: 15 amino acids. The V and J ends lost 0 bases and 0 bases respectively, with 8 bases between them. Germline CDR1 reads ENHRY; CDR2 reads SYGVKD. CDR3 nucleotide sequence: TGTGCCATCAGTGAGTCTGGCAGCATGAACACTGAAGCTTTCTTT. Its translation is CAISESGSMNTEAFF.

CDR3 region: CASSLIGGAWTEAFF. CDR3 nucleotide sequence: TGTGCCAGCAGCTTGATCGGGGGCGCATGGACTGAAGCTTTCTTT. The rearrangement links TRBV5-6 to TRBJ1-1; maybe TRBD1 (6 bases). CDR1 is SGHDT and CDR2 is YYEEEE in the germline V gene. V shed 1 base and J shed 5 bases, with 15 bases lying between them. This CDR3 spans 15 amino acids.

The chain has TRBV6-1 and TRBJ2-7; 10 nucleotides agree with TRBD2. CDR1 MNHNS and CDR2 SASEGT come from the germline V gene. The CDR3 is made up of 15 amino acids. Trimming cost V 2 bases and J 3 bases; bases outside gene matches: 4. The CDR3 loop reads CASSELLAGIYEQYF. Written as DNA, the CDR3 is TGTGCCAGCAGTGAATTACTAGCGGGGATCTACGAGCAGTACTTC.

The chain combines TRBV9 with TRBJ2-7; 7 bases map to TRBD2. Trimming took 4 bases from V and 8 from J; bases not matched to a gene: 12. The CDR3 covers 14 residues. Germline values: CDR1 SGDLS, CDR2 YYNGEE. The CDR3 spells CASSPQAGGSQQYF. In DNA, the CDR3 is TGTGCCAGCAGCCCACAGGCTGGCGGGAGCCAGCAGTACTTC.

This rearrangement joins TRBV4-1 to TRBJ2-1; no clear D. CDR3 size: 16 residues. Germline values: CDR1 MGHRA, CDR2 YSYEKL. V gave up 1 base and J gave up 0 bases, with 10 bases separating them. CDR3 nucleotides: TGCGCCAGCAGCCAAGTTGCTGGGCGCTCCTACAATGAGCAGTTCTTC. It specifies CASSQVAGRSYNEQFF.

J is TRBJ1-2 and V is TRBV9, with a possible D match to TRBD1 (6 bases). The V gene lost 7 bases and the J gene lost 7 bases, with 17 bases spanning the gap. CDR3 length: 13 residues. CDR1 is SGDLS and CDR2 is YYNGEE in the germline V gene. CDR3 protein: CASGSEGVPGYTF. The CDR3 DNA reads TGTGCCAGCGGGAGTGAGGGGGTGCCTGGCTACACCTTC.

J is TRBJ2-5 and V is TRBV5-1; D is uncertain. The CDR3 spans 12 residues. CDR1 is SGHRS, CDR2 YFSETQ, per germline. Deletions cut 4 bases from V and 5 bases from J, with 9 bases between. CDR3 protein: CASSQMGETQYF. CDR3 sequence (DNA): TGCGCCAGCAGCCAGATGGGGGAGACCCAGTACTTC.

J is TRBJ1-5 and V is TRBV6-5; 7 bases are shared with TRBD1. Germline V CDR1 and CDR2: MNHEY, SVGAGI. CDR3 length: 15 amino acids. After removal of 2 bases from V and 9 bases from J, the junction contained 10 bases not matched to a gene. CDR3 in DNA: TGTGCCAGCAGTTACGCCAGGGGGTCCACGGGGCCCCAGCATTTT. The encoded protein is CASSYARGSTGPQHF.

The chain uses TRBV2 and TRBJ2-5; weak D call: TRBD1 (6 bases). V was shortened by 6 bases and J by 0 bases, with 11 bases between the two germline ends. Germline lookup yields CDR1 SNHLY and CDR2 FYNNEI. CDR3 length equals 14 residues. Here the CDR3 DNA reads TGTGCCAGCAGCGGAGGACAGTACCAAGAGACCCAGTACTTC. Protein sequence: CASSGGQYQETQYF.

This chain connects TRBV5-3 to TRBJ2-2; 7 positions agree with TRBD1. TRBV5-3 is sorted into the ORF group, with uncertain function. Losses at the gene ends were 1 base for V and 5 bases for J; bases not matched to a gene: 11. The CDR3 is made up of 17 amino acids. The CDR3 region is CARSLPDRARGTGELFF. CDR3 DNA: TGTGCCAGAAGCTTGCCCGACAGGGCCAGGGGAACCGGGGAGCTGTTTTTT.

Only one count was recorded for this clone. The genes are TRBV15 and TRBJ2-1; TRBD1 is a possible D gene (6 bases). CDR3 length: 17 residues. The V end lost 6 bases, the J end lost 4 bases, and 22 bases lay between the germline ends. Per the germline V gene, CDR1 is LNHNV and CDR2 is YYDKDF (reference sequence). The DNA for the CDR3 is TGTGCCACCAGAGCCCAGGGGCCCCTCTCCATATACAATGAGCAGTTCTTC. Protein sequence: CATRAQGPLSIYNEQFF.

The CDR3: CASMADRDYEQYF. DNA of the CDR3: TGCGCCAGCATGGCGGACAGGGACTACGAGCAGTACTTC. J is TRBJ2-7 and V is TRBV5-1; 8 positions match TRBD1. Germline loops: CDR1 SGHRS, CDR2 YFSETQ. The CDR3 is 13 residues long. V shed 6 bases and J 3 bases; nucleotides not matched to a gene: 5.

This chain joins TRBV29-1 and TRBJ1-2; the D is unclear. The CDR3 contains 11 residues. Trimming cost V 1 base and J 6 bases, with 6 bases left between them. Germline CDR1 and CDR2: SQVTM and ANQGSEA. CDR3 residues: CSVEGTHGYTF. The CDR3 DNA sequence: TGCAGCGTTGAAGGGACTCATGGCTACACCTTC. The whole variable domain, filled in from reference TRBV29-1 and TRBJ1-2, reads SAVISQKPSRDICQRGTSLTIQCQVDSQVTMMFWYRQQPGQSLTLIATANQGSEATYESGFVIDKFPISRPNLTFSTLTVSNMSPEDSSIYLCSVEGTHGYTFGSGTRLTVV.

V usage is TRBV5-1 and J usage is TRBJ1-4, with a possible D match to TRBD1 (5 bases). CDR3 length: 13 residues. The V end lost 4 bases, the J end lost 8 bases, and 12 bases lay between the germline ends. Per the germline V gene, CDR1 is SGHRS and CDR2 is YFSETQ. This chain's CDR3 is CASSPGVAEKLFF. The CDR3 DNA sequence: TGCGCCAGCAGCCCGGGGGTGGCGGAAAAACTGTTTTTT. The complete variable domain, with remaining parts taken from reference TRBV5-1 and TRBJ1-4, reads KAGVTQTPRYLIKTRGQQVTLSCSPISGHRSVSWYQQTPGQGLQFLFEYFSETQRNKGNFPGRFSGRQFSNSRSEMNVSTLELGDSALYLCASSPGVAEKLFFGSGTQLSVL.